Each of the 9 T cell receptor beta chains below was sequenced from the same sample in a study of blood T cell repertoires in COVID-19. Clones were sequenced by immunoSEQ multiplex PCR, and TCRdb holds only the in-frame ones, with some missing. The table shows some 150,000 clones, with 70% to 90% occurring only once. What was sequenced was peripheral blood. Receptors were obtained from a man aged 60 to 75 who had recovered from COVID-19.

The CDR3 loop reads CASSREAGQWAGYTF. In nucleotides, the CDR3 is TGTGCCAGCAGCCGGGAGGCAGGGCAATGGGCCGGCTACACCTTC. The V and J genes are TRBV5-4 and TRBJ1-2; D perhaps matches TRBD1 (5 bases). CDR1 is SGHNT and CDR2 is YYREEE in the germline V gene (reference sequence). V lost 4 bases and J lost 8, with 21 bases in between. The CDR3 sequence is 15 residues long.

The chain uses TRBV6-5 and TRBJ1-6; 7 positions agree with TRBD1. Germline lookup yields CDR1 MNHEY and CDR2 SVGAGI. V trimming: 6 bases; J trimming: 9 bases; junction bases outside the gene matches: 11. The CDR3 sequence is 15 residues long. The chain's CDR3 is CASRYKTGVGSPLHF. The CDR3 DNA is TGTGCCAGCAGATACAAAACAGGGGTAGGTTCACCCCTCCACTTT.

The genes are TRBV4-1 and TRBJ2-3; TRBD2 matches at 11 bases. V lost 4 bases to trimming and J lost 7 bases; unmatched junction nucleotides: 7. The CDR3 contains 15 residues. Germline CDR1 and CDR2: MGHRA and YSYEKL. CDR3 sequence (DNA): TGCGCCAGCAGCCCCCTGGGACTAGCGGATTATACGCAGTATTTT. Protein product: CASSPLGLADYTQYF.

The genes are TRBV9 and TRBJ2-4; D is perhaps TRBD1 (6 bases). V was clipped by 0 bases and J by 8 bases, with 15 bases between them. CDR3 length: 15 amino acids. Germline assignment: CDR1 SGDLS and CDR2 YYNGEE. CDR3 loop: CASSVDGTGSDIQYF. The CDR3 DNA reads TGTGCCAGCAGCGTAGACGGTACAGGGTCGGACATTCAGTACTTC.

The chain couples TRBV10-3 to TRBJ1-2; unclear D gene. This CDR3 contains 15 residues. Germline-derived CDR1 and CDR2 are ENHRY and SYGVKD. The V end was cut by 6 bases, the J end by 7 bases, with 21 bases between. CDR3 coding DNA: TGTGCCATCAGCGGCATGGCCGGGGAGGGTGGTGGCTACACCTTC. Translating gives CAISGMAGEGGGYTF.

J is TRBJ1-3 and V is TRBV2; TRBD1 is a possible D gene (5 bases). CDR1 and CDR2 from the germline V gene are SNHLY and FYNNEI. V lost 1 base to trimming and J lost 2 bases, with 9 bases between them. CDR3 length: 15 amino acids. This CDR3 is CASSEGAGTGNTIYF. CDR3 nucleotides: TGTGCCAGCAGTGAAGGGGCAGGGACTGGAAACACCATATATTTT.

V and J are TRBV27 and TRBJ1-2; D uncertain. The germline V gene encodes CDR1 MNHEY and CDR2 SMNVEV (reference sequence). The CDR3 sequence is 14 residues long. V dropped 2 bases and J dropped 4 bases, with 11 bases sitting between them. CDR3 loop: CASSLMRGGYGYTF. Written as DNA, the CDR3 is TGTGCCAGCAGTTTAATGCGCGGCGGCTATGGCTACACCTTC.

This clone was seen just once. The CDR3 DNA reads as TGTGCCAGCAGGGGGCTAAACGACTATGGCTACACCTTC. Its protein product is CASRGLNDYGYTF. The chain employs TRBV6-4 and TRBJ1-2, with D perhaps TRBD1 (5 bases). The germline gives CDR1 MRHNA, CDR2 SNTAGT. CDR3 size: 13 residues. Trimming stripped 6 bases from V and 3 bases from J, with 11 bases between.

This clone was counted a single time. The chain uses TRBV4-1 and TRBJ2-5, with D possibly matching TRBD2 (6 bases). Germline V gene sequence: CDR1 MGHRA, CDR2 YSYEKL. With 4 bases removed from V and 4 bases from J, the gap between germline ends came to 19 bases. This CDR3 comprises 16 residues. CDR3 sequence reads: CASSRPEVAAGETQYF. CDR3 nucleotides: TGCGCCAGCAGCCGACCGGAAGTAGCGGCTGGAGAGACCCAGTACTTC.